The next 7 T cell receptor beta chains were all read from a single sample in a study of CD8+CD57+ T cells in acquired aplastic anemia. The sequenced patients had an expansion of CD8+CD57+ cells seen by flow cytometry. Genomic DNA was employed as the template in profiling TCR beta VDJ and CDR3. TCRdb analysed the reads with MiXCR anew, one entry per CDR3 protein. The sample has some 150,000 distinct CDR3 sequences; over 70% are singletons. Sequencing was performed on sorted CD4+, CD8+, or CD8+CD57+ T cells (not recorded which) from PBMCs. The receptors here all came from a human donor with aplastic anemia.

The J gene is TRBJ1-1, the V gene TRBV20-1; D is uncertain. The V end lost 2 bases, the J end lost 5 bases, and 6 bases lay between the germline ends. The germline V gene has CDR1 DFQATT and CDR2 SNEGSKA (reference sequence). This CDR3 is built from 11 residues. CDR3 sequence (DNA): TGCAGTGCTAGATTGAGTACTGAAGCTTTCTTT. Translating gives CSARLSTEAFF.

The V call is TRBV7-9, the J call TRBJ2-1, with TRBD2 matching 14 bases. The CDR3 runs 17 residues. The germline CDR1 and CDR2 sequences are SEHNR and FQNEAQ (reference sequence). V shed 4 bases and J 4 bases; nucleotides not matched to a gene: 6. DNA for the CDR3: TGTGCCAGCAGCTCCGCCGGGACTAGCGGGGGTTACAATGAGCAGTTCTTC. Its protein product is CASSSAGTSGGYNEQFF.

There are a few counts of this clonotype. The rearrangement links TRBV20-1 to TRBJ1-2, with a possible D match to TRBD1 (6 bases). The germline V gene has CDR1 DFQATT and CDR2 SNEGSKA (reference sequence). V gave up 4 bases and J gave up 4 bases, with 13 bases separating them. This CDR3 has 13 amino acids. The CDR3: CSANNRASYGYTF. The CDR3 bases are TGCAGTGCTAACAACAGGGCTTCCTATGGCTACACCTTC.

In nucleotides, the CDR3 is TGCAGTGCTAGAGGTGGGCTGATCGACAATCAGCCCCAGCATTTT. This sequence encodes CSARGGLIDNQPQHF. V usage is TRBV20-1 and J usage is TRBJ1-5; no reliable D call. The germline CDR1 and CDR2 sequences are DFQATT and SNEGSKA (reference sequence). V lost 1 base, J lost 3 bases, and 13 bases lay in between. The CDR3 has 15 residues.

This clonotype was seen repeatedly, ten times or more. This chain connects TRBV10-3 to TRBJ2-5; maybe TRBD1 (5 bases). CDR3 length: 16 residues. Trimming removed 11 bases from V and 0 bases from J, with 22 bases in between. CDR1 is ENHRY, CDR2 SYGVKD, per germline. In DNA form, the CDR3 reads TGTGCCGTCGGCGGACAAATCGGAGTTGACCAAGAGACCCAGTACTTC. This encodes CAVGGQIGVDQETQYF.

J is TRBJ1-2 and V is TRBV24-1; D call uncertain. From germline, CDR1 is KGHDR and CDR2 SFDVKD. The CDR3 sequence is 13 residues long. V was trimmed by 6 bases and J by 4 bases, leaving 11 bases between them. CDR3 residues: CATSPAIGYGYTF. The CDR3 nucleotides read TGTGCCACCAGTCCGGCCATCGGCTATGGCTACACCTTC.

As for this clonotype: One junction end disagrees with the germline gene, perhaps due to a read error. The V gene is TRBV20-1, the J gene TRBJ1-6; 9 positions match TRBD1. Germline-derived CDR1 and CDR2 are DFQATT and SNEGSKA (reference sequence). CDR3 size: 16 residues. The CDR3 coding sequence is TGCAGTGCTAGAGATAGGACAGGGGCGGATAACTCACCCCTCCACTTT. Translating gives CSARDRTGADNSPLHF.